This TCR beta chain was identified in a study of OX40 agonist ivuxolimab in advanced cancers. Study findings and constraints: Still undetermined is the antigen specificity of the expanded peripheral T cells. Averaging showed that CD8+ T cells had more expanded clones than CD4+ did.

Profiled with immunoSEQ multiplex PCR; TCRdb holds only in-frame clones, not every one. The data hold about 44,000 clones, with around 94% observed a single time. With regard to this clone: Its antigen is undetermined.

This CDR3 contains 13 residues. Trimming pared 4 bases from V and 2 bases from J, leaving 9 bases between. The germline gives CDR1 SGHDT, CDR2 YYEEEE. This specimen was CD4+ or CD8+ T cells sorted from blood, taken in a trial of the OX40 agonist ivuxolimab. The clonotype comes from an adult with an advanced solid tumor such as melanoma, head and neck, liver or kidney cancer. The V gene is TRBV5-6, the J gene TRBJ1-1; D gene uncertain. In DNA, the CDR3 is TGTGCCAGCAGCGCTACAAGTAACACTGAAGCTTTCTTT. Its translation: CASSATSNTEAFF.